These 20 T cell receptor beta chains were sequenced from one sample in a study of blood T cell repertoires in COVID-19. Profiling relied on immunoSEQ multiplex PCR, and the TCRdb table lists in-frame clones only, not all of them. This sample yields over 140,000 clones, of which approximately 84% are seen a single time; less than 4% belongs to the top ten. Sequencing used peripheral blood. These receptors originate from a woman between 55 and 75 years old with acute or convalescent COVID-19.

The gene calls are TRBV5-1 and TRBJ1-1; 10 bases line up with TRBD1. This CDR3 spans 15 amino acids. The trim removed 0 bases at V and 3 bases at J, leaving 2 bases unmatched. Germline lookup yields CDR1 SGHRS and CDR2 YFSETQ. This CDR3 is CASSLVGQGDTEAFF. As DNA, the CDR3 is TGCGCCAGCAGCTTGGTCGGACAGGGGGACACTGAAGCTTTCTTT.

The chain links TRBV28 to TRBJ2-7, with D possibly matching TRBD2 (5 bases). V gave up 3 bases and J gave up 2 bases, with 8 bases separating them. Germline CDR1 reads MDHEN; CDR2 reads SYDVKM. CDR3 length: 13 amino acids. The DNA of the CDR3 is TGTGCCAGCAGTTTCCCGGGGACCTACGAGCAGTACTTC. Translating it yields CASSFPGTYEQYF.

This clone was detected only once. The genes are TRBV19 and TRBJ1-5, with TRBD1 as a possible D gene (5 bases). CDR3 size: 15 residues. Per the germline V gene, CDR1 is LNHDA and CDR2 is SQIVND (reference sequence). V was pared by 7 bases and J by 3 bases, with 16 bases between. The DNA for the CDR3 is TGTGCCAGTACTTTTCGGGACTCGGACAATCAGCCCCAGCATTTT. Amino acid sequence: CASTFRDSDNQPQHF. Complete variable domain (other parts from reference TRBV19 and TRBJ1-5): DGGITQSPKYLFRKEGQNVTLSCEQNLNHDAMYWYRQDPGQGLRLIYYSQIVNDFQKGDIAEGYSVSREKKESFPLTVTSAQKNPTAFYLCASTFRDSDNQPQHFGDGTRLSIL.

This chain uses TRBV28 with TRBJ2-4; 8 bases map to TRBD1. The germline V gene has CDR1 MDHEN and CDR2 SYDVKM. V lost 7 bases to trimming and J lost 6 bases; unmatched junction nucleotides: 8. This CDR3 has 14 amino acids. DNA for the CDR3: TGTGCCAGCATTACACGGACAGGGTCAAACATTCAGTACTTC. Its translation: CASITRTGSNIQYF.

The chain employs TRBV5-1 and TRBJ2-7; the D gene is possibly TRBD1 (5 bases). Germline V gives CDR1 SGHRS, CDR2 YFSETQ. V gave up 1 base and J gave up 7 bases, with 12 bases separating them. This CDR3 is 13 amino acids long. This chain's CDR3 is CASSLYGAWEQYF. The CDR3 bases are TGCGCCAGCAGCTTGTATGGGGCTTGGGAGCAGTACTTC.

The V call is TRBV21-1, the J call TRBJ1-5. TRBV21-1 is an annotated pseudogene. CDR3 size: 15 residues. The CDR3 region is CASSFVSRRHQPQHF. For the CDR3, the DNA is TGTGCCAGCAGCTTTGTCTCCCGGAGGCATCAGCCCCAGCATTTT.

This sequence joins TRBV3-1 (or the pseudogene TRBV3-2) and TRBJ2-7; D might be TRBD1 (5 bases). Trimming took off 3 bases at V and 0 bases at J, with 12 bases between the two ends. The V gene's germline CDR1 is LGHDT and CDR2 YNNKEL (reference sequence). The CDR3 is made up of 15 amino acids. CDR3 bases: TGTGCCAGCAGCCAGCTCTTCGACAGCTCCTACGAGCAGTACTTC. Residues: CASSQLFDSSYEQYF.

In nucleotides, the CDR3 is TGTGCCAGCAGTCGGCCTGGGAGCCTCTACGAGCAGTACTTC. It is translated as CASSRPGSLYEQYF. This chain links TRBV28 with TRBJ2-7; a possible D gene is TRBD2 (5 bases). Per the germline V gene, CDR1 is MDHEN and CDR2 is SYDVKM. The ends were cut back, 5 bases at V and 3 bases at J, with 14 bases in the middle. The CDR3 is 14 residues long.

J is TRBJ1-1 and V is TRBV21-1. TRBV21-1 is given as a pseudogene. CDR3 length equals 19 residues. CDR3 nucleotide sequence: TGTGCCAGCAGCAAAGCGGCCGAGGGATGGCCCCCCCTGAACACTGAAGCTTTCTTT. It specifies CASSKAAEGWPPLNTEAFF.

This clone was seen a single time. The genes are TRBV4-3 and TRBJ2-5; 7 positions agree with TRBD1. The trim removed 0 bases at V and 4 bases at J, leaving 5 bases unmatched. Germline V gene data show CDR1 as LGHNA and CDR2 as YSLEER. This CDR3 has 15 amino acids. The CDR3 protein is CASSQESHRGETQYF. DNA for the CDR3: TGCGCCAGCAGCCAAGAGTCCCACAGGGGAGAGACCCAGTACTTC.

This chain uses TRBV19 with TRBJ1-2; TRBD1 matches at 8 bases. The CDR3 loop spans 14 amino acids. Trimming took 3 bases from V and 7 from J; bases not matched to a gene: 7. Germline loops: CDR1 LNHDA, CDR2 SQIVND (reference sequence). The CDR3: CASSIGQGVGGYTF. The CDR3 nucleotides read TGTGCCAGTAGTATCGGACAGGGAGTTGGTGGCTACACCTTC. Combining the CDR3 with reference TRBV19 and TRBJ1-2 gives the whole variable domain DGGITQSPKYLFRKEGQNVTLSCEQNLNHDAMYWYRQDPGQGLRLIYYSQIVNDFQKGDIAEGYSVSREKKESFPLTVTSAQKNPTAFYLCASSIGQGVGGYTFGSGTRLTVV.

The chain combines TRBV9 with TRBJ2-2; no clear D gene. This CDR3 has 14 amino acids. Germline V gene sequence: CDR1 SGDLS, CDR2 YYNGEE. Deletions cut 1 base from V and 5 bases from J, with 9 bases between. CDR3 sequence reads: CASSVTPETGELFF. CDR3 DNA: TGTGCCAGCAGCGTAACCCCAGAAACCGGGGAGCTGTTTTTT.

This chain uses TRBV6-5 with TRBJ2-1; 10 positions match TRBD2. The germline V gene encodes CDR1 MNHEY and CDR2 SVGAGI. The CDR3 covers 15 residues. V was pared by 6 bases and J by 2 bases, with 4 bases of the junction left unmatched. CDR3 bases: TGTGCCAGCAGGTTAACTAGCGGGGCCTACAATGAGCAGTTCTTC. It yields the protein CASRLTSGAYNEQFF.

This sequence joins TRBV29-1 and TRBJ2-7; weak D call: TRBD1 (6 bases). The CDR3 spans 12 residues. Germline V lookup: CDR1 SQVTM, CDR2 ANQGSEA. The V end lost 6 bases, the J end lost 7 bases, and 16 bases lay between the germline ends. The CDR3 protein is CSVSSGTREQYF. CDR3 nucleotides: TGCAGCGTCTCCTCCGGGACACGGGAGCAGTACTTC.

The chain couples TRBV9 to TRBJ2-3, with D tentatively TRBD1 (5 bases). V lost 0 bases and J lost 11, with 10 bases in between. Per the germline V gene, CDR1 is SGDLS and CDR2 is YYNGEE. This CDR3 contains 12 residues. In DNA form, the CDR3 reads TGTGCCAGCAGCGTAGAAGGGGATCAGCAGTATTTT. As protein: CASSVEGDQQYF.

The J gene is TRBJ2-2, the V gene TRBV2; possibly TRBD2 for D (5 bases). The CDR3 runs 11 residues. Trimming took off 8 bases at V and 9 bases at J, with 10 bases between the two ends. Germline loops: CDR1 SNHLY, CDR2 FYNNEI. This CDR3 reads CASGGRWELFF. CDR3 sequence (DNA): TGTGCCAGCGGCGGGCGTTGGGAGCTGTTTTTT.

This clone occurred once. The chain joins TRBV7-3 to TRBJ1-3; D remains unclear. Trimming left V 3 bases short and J 6 bases short, with 9 bases between. The CDR3 spans 13 residues. Germline CDR1 and CDR2: SGHTA and FQGTGA. The CDR3 sequence is CASSLASINTIYF. The DNA of the CDR3 is TGTGCCAGCAGCTTGGCTAGTATAAACACCATATATTTT.

The CDR3 spells CASSQVRTSDYTDTQYF. The DNA of the CDR3 is TGCGCCAGCAGTCAAGTCCGGACTAGCGACTACACAGATACGCAGTATTTT. This rearrangement joins TRBV23-1 to TRBJ2-3, with 9 bases matching TRBD2. TRBV23-1 is an ORF, with its function uncertain. Trimming removed 2 bases from V and 2 bases from J; junction bases left unmatched: 8. This CDR3 spans 17 amino acids.

The chain couples TRBV5-6 to TRBJ2-7, with TRBD2 matching over 10 bases. Trimming cost V 2 bases and J 5 bases; bases outside gene matches: 4. Germline CDR1 is SGHDT and CDR2 is YYEEEE. The CDR3 runs to 14 residues. The CDR3 DNA reads as TGTGCCAGCAGCTTCGGGACTAGCGACGACGAGCAGTACTTC. Its protein product is CASSFGTSDDEQYF.

This chain uses TRBV6-5 with TRBJ2-7; TRBD2 matches 11 bases. This CDR3 contains 15 residues. Germline V gives CDR1 MNHEY, CDR2 SVGAGI. Trimming at V came to 9 bases and at J to 2 bases, leaving 9 bases not matched to a gene. The CDR3 DNA reads as TGTGCCAGTATTCTGACTAGCGGGACCACCTACGAGCAGTACTTC. Its protein product is CASILTSGTTYEQYF.